This T cell receptor beta chain was found in a study of T-cell reconstitution after alpha-beta-depleted transplantation in children. General study results and limits: Recipient T cells and thymic progenitors that survived were the source of the high TCRbeta diversity seen at day 60 in some patients. T-cell counts and diversity at one year post-transplant came mainly from newly produced T cells.

This clonotype has just a few counts. Its matching antigen is unknown. From germline, CDR1 is SGHTA and CDR2 FQGNSA. The ends were cut back, 0 bases at V and 2 bases at J, with 7 bases in the middle. The CDR3 loop spans 14 amino acids. Using unique molecular identifiers, the investigators prepared the TCRbeta library. MiXCR was run by TCRdb on the PCR reads, yielding one entry per CDR3 protein. The sample records about 400,000 distinct CDR3 sequences, 15% to 20% being singletons. This receptor was obtained from a boy in the first two years of life who had a stem cell transplant for Wiskott-Aldrich syndrome, so the T cells may come from the graft donor. This chain connects TRBV7-2 to TRBJ1-2; D call uncertain. The material sequenced was PBMCs, mostly from graft donor cells, taken 360 days after TCRalphabeta/CD19-depleted stem cell transplant. The DNA for the CDR3 is TGTGCCAGCAGCTTAGCGCGGGTAAACTATGGCTACACCTTC. Protein: CASSLARVNYGYTF. Filled out from reference TRBV7-2 and TRBJ1-2, the complete variable domain reads GAGVSQSPSNKVTEKGKDVELRCDPISGHTALYWYRQSLGQGLEFLIYFQGNSAPDKSGLPSDRFSAERTGGSVSTLTIQRTQQEDSAVYLCASSLARVNYGYTFGSGTRLTVV.